A single sample gave rise to the 7 T cell receptor beta chains below, sequenced in a study of T cell responses to AZD1222 COVID-19 vaccine. Data came from immunoSEQ multiplex PCR; TCRdb stores just in-frame clones and leaves some out. Found here are approximately 100,000 clones, roughly 91% of them singletons; the top ten hold 4% to 6%. Sequencing was performed on peripheral blood, taken on day 0 of AZD1222 vaccination. The receptors shown here come from an adult in good health.

V gene TRBV28 combines with J gene TRBJ1-2, with 12 bases aligning to TRBD1. The CDR3 loop spans 16 amino acids. V was pared by 6 bases and J by 5 bases, with 10 bases of the junction left unmatched. CDR1 is MDHEN and CDR2 is SYDVKM in the germline V gene. The CDR3 region is CASSPTGTGGEYGYTF. In DNA form, the CDR3 reads TGTGCCAGCAGCCCGACCGGGACAGGGGGCGAATATGGCTACACCTTC.

This clone was seen once. The gene calls are TRBV5-1 and TRBJ2-2; 7 nucleotides match TRBD1. The CDR3 runs to 15 residues. Per germline, CDR1 SGHRS and CDR2 YFSETQ. Losses at the gene ends were 3 bases for V and 5 bases for J; bases not matched to a gene: 7. CDR3 protein: CASSSLQGRTGELFF. CDR3 DNA: TGCGCCAGCAGCTCGCTACAGGGGCGAACCGGGGAGCTGTTTTTT.

The V call is TRBV19, the J call TRBJ1-5; D gene ambiguous. Trimming stripped 7 bases from V and 5 bases from J, with 15 bases between. CDR3 length: 14 amino acids. Germline V gene sequence: CDR1 LNHDA, CDR2 SQIVND (reference sequence). The CDR3, as DNA: TGTGCCAGTAAGGCAGGCGCGGCGTATCAGCCCCAGCATTTT. Translated, it gives CASKAGAAYQPQHF. Full variable domain (remainder filled in from reference TRBV19 and TRBJ1-5): DGGITQSPKYLFRKEGQNVTLSCEQNLNHDAMYWYRQDPGQGLRLIYYSQIVNDFQKGDIAEGYSVSREKKESFPLTVTSAQKNPTAFYLCASKAGAAYQPQHFGDGTRLSIL.

This chain connects TRBV30 to TRBJ1-5; a possible D gene is TRBD1 (5 bases). The CDR3 length is 14 residues. CDR1 is GTSNPN, CDR2 SVGIG, per germline (reference sequence). V was clipped by 2 bases and J by 1 base, with 9 bases between them. In DNA form, the CDR3 reads TGTGCCTGGAGTACTTGGGGCAGCAATCAGCCCCAGCATTTT. It encodes CAWSTWGSNQPQHF. The full variable domain, completed using reference TRBV30 and TRBJ1-5, is SQTIHQWPATLVQPVGSPLSLECTVEGTSNPNLYWYRQAAGRGLQLLFYSVGIGQISSEVPQNLSASRPQDRQFILSSKKLLLSDSGFYLCAWSTWGSNQPQHFGDGTRLSIL.

The CDR3 nucleotides are TGTGCCAGCAGCTTGACAGGGGGCGGACAGCCCCAGCATTTT. Amino acid sequence: CASSLTGGGQPQHF. The rearrangement joins TRBV5-8 to TRBJ1-5, with 9 bases identical to TRBD1. Losses at the gene ends were 1 base for V and 7 bases for J; bases not matched to a gene: 3. Germline V gene lookup returns CDR1 SGHTS and CDR2 YDEGEE. The CDR3 spans 14 residues.

J is TRBJ1-5 and V is TRBV5-5, with 7 positions matching TRBD1. The V gene end was trimmed by 5 bases and the J gene end by 7 bases; junction bases not matched to a gene: 12. The length of the CDR3 is 15 residues. The germline gives CDR1 SGHKS, CDR2 YYEKEE (reference sequence). The CDR3 loop is CASSPGQALTQPQHF. The CDR3 nucleotides read TGTGCCAGCAGTCCCGGACAGGCTCTAACGCAGCCCCAGCATTTT.

The chain has TRBV25-1 and TRBJ2-1; D ambiguous. The V gene's germline CDR1 is MGHDK and CDR2 SYGVNS. The V end lost 5 bases, the J end lost 6 bases, and 17 bases lay between the germline ends. This CDR3 has 15 residues. The CDR3 coding sequence is TGTGCCAGCAGTATACGAAAACCCGACGGCAATGAGCAGTTCTTC. This translates into CASSIRKPDGNEQFF. Drawing the rest from reference TRBV25-1 and TRBJ2-1, the complete variable domain is EADIYQTPRYLVIGTGKKITLECSQTMGHDKMYWYQQDPGMELHLIHYSYGVNSTEKGDLSSESTVSRIRTEHFPLTLESARPSHTSQYLCASSIRKPDGNEQFFGPGTRLTVL.